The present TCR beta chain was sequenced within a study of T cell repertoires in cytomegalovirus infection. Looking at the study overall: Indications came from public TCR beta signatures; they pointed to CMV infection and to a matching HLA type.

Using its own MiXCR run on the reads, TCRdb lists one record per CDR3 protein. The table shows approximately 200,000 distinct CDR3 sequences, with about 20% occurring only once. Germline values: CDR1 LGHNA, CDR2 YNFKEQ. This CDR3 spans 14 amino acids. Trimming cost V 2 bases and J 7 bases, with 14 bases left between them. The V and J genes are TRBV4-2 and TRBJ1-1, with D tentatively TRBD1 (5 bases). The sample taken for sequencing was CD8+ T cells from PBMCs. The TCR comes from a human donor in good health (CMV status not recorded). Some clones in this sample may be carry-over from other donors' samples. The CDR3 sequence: CASSQSRGGDEAFF. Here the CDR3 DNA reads TGTGCCAGCAGCCAAAGTCGGGGGGGGGATGAAGCTTTCTTT.